These T cell receptor beta chains were read from a single sample in a study of OX40 agonist ivuxolimab in advanced cancers. Profiled with immunoSEQ multiplex PCR; TCRdb holds only in-frame clones, not every one. The data show over 60,000 clones, around 89% seen once. Sequenced material: CD4+ or CD8+ T cells sorted from blood, taken in a trial of the OX40 agonist ivuxolimab. The receptor set was obtained from an adult with an advanced solid tumor such as melanoma, head and neck, liver or kidney cancer. The CDR3 runs from the conserved cysteine through the conserved F or W. Each record gives: clone size, CDR3 length, J gene, D gene, V gene, CDR3 protein, CDR3 DNA. The D gene is left open where the match is weak. The size field is filled for only some rows; it gives once, few, many or a size class.

clone_size: -; cdr3_length: 14; j_call: TRBJ1-2; d_call: -; v_call: TRBV5-1; cdr3_aa: CASSRAGGNYGYTF; cdr3_nt: TGCGCCAGCAGCAGGGCCGGGGGGAACTATGGCTACACCTTC
clone_size: -; cdr3_length: 12; j_call: TRBJ1-1; d_call: -; v_call: TRBV11-3; cdr3_aa: CASSPGGHEAFF; cdr3_nt: TGTGCCAGCAGCCCTGGGGGGCACGAAGCTTTCTTT
clone_size: -; cdr3_length: 16; j_call: TRBJ1-1; d_call: -; v_call: TRBV18; cdr3_aa: CASSPRGDGRNTEAFF; cdr3_nt: TGTGCCAGCTCACCTCGCGGGGACGGCCGGAACACTGAAGCTTTCTTT
clone_size: -; cdr3_length: 14; j_call: TRBJ1-2; d_call: -; v_call: TRBV19; cdr3_aa: CASRPPGVNYGYTF; cdr3_nt: TGTGCCAGTAGACCACCAGGGGTGAACTATGGCTACACCTTC
clone_size: once; cdr3_length: 12; j_call: TRBJ2-5; d_call: -; v_call: TRBV11-3; cdr3_aa: CASSPTEETQYF; cdr3_nt: TGTGCCAGCAGCCCTACCGAAGAGACCCAGTACTTC
clone_size: -; cdr3_length: 18; j_call: TRBJ2-1; d_call: -; v_call: TRBV5-1; cdr3_aa: CASSLEERVVGPWAEQFF; cdr3_nt: TGCGCCAGCAGCTTGGAGGAGCGAGTGGTGGGACCTTGGGCTGAGCAGTTCTTC
clone_size: -; cdr3_length: 15; j_call: TRBJ2-1; d_call: TRBD1; v_call: TRBV19; cdr3_aa: CASSRTGGTYNEQFF; cdr3_nt: TGTGCCAGTAGTCGAACAGGGGGCACCTACAATGAGCAGTTCTTC
clone_size: -; cdr3_length: 13; j_call: TRBJ2-3; d_call: -; v_call: TRBV2; cdr3_aa: CASSVLGTDTQYF; cdr3_nt: TGTGCCAGCAGTGTGCTGGGGACAGATACGCAGTATTTT
clone_size: few; cdr3_length: 11; j_call: TRBJ1-1; d_call: -; v_call: TRBV28; cdr3_aa: CASSLGREAFF; cdr3_nt: TGTGCCAGCAGTTTAGGGAGGGAAGCTTTCTTT
clone_size: once; cdr3_length: 14; j_call: TRBJ2-7; d_call: -; v_call: TRBV15; cdr3_aa: CATSALAGGLEQYF; cdr3_nt: TGTGCCACCAGCGCTTTGGCTGGGGGGCTCGAGCAGTACTTC
clone_size: -; cdr3_length: 13; j_call: TRBJ2-3; d_call: -; v_call: TRBV5-1; cdr3_aa: CASSPAVSDTQYF; cdr3_nt: TGCGCCAGCAGCCCCGCCGTATCAGATACGCAGTATTTT
clone_size: -; cdr3_length: 14; j_call: TRBJ2-1; d_call: -; v_call: TRBV28; cdr3_aa: CASRVGVNYNEQFF; cdr3_nt: TGTGCCAGCAGGGTTGGGGTTAACTACAATGAGCAGTTCTTC
clone_size: -; cdr3_length: 15; j_call: TRBJ2-5; d_call: -; v_call: TRBV19; cdr3_aa: CASSEGGGPIETQYF; cdr3_nt: TGTGCCAGTAGTGAGGGGGGAGGCCCAATAGAGACCCAGTACTTC
clone_size: -; cdr3_length: 17; j_call: TRBJ2-1; d_call: TRBD1; v_call: TRBV27; cdr3_aa: CASSPRQGKSSYNEQFF; cdr3_nt: TGTGCCAGCAGTCCAAGACAGGGAAAGAGCTCCTACAATGAGCAGTTCTTC
clone_size: -; cdr3_length: 13; j_call: TRBJ2-7; d_call: -; v_call: TRBV7-8; cdr3_aa: CASSLDTPYEQYF; cdr3_nt: TGTGCCAGCAGCTTAGACACCCCCTACGAGCAGTACTTC
clone_size: -; cdr3_length: 13; j_call: TRBJ2-7; d_call: TRBD1; v_call: TRBV6-1; cdr3_aa: CASRRTGVGEQYF; cdr3_nt: TGTGCCAGCCGGAGGACAGGGGTCGGCGAGCAGTACTTC
clone_size: medium-sized; cdr3_length: 13; j_call: TRBJ2-5; d_call: -; v_call: TRBV5-1; cdr3_aa: CASSLPGEETQYF; cdr3_nt: TGCGCCAGCAGCTTGCCAGGCGAAGAGACCCAGTACTTC
clone_size: -; cdr3_length: 14; j_call: TRBJ2-2; d_call: TRBD1; v_call: TRBV5-6; cdr3_aa: CASSWRQGSGELFF; cdr3_nt: TGTGCCAGCAGCTGGAGACAGGGGAGCGGGGAGCTGTTTTTT
clone_size: -; cdr3_length: 14; j_call: TRBJ2-1; d_call: -; v_call: TRBV6-5; cdr3_aa: CASREGQSGYEQFF; cdr3_nt: TGTGCCAGCAGGGAGGGACAGTCAGGGTATGAGCAGTTCTTC
clone_size: -; cdr3_length: 17; j_call: TRBJ2-2; d_call: -; v_call: TRBV10-2; cdr3_aa: CASSPYEIGSNTGELFF; cdr3_nt: TGCGCCAGCAGTCCGTACGAAATCGGGTCGAACACCGGGGAGCTGTTTTTT
clone_size: -; cdr3_length: 12; j_call: TRBJ1-1; d_call: TRBD1; v_call: TRBV7-9; cdr3_aa: CASSLDRGLAFF; cdr3_nt: TGTGCCAGCAGCTTAGACAGGGGGCTAGCTTTCTTT
clone_size: -; cdr3_length: 11; j_call: TRBJ1-4; d_call: -; v_call: TRBV7-9; cdr3_aa: CATEGNEKLFF; cdr3_nt: TGTGCCACGGAGGGGAATGAAAAACTGTTTTTT
clone_size: -; cdr3_length: 15; j_call: TRBJ1-4; d_call: TRBD1; v_call: TRBV7-9; cdr3_aa: CASSLAQGEVEKLFF; cdr3_nt: TGTGCCAGCAGCTTAGCGCAGGGGGAGGTTGAAAAACTGTTTTTT
clone_size: -; cdr3_length: 15; j_call: TRBJ1-2; d_call: TRBD1; v_call: TRBV19; cdr3_aa: CASSIYVGQAVVYTF; cdr3_nt: TGTGCCAGTAGTATCTATGTCGGACAGGCAGTTGTCTACACCTTC
clone_size: -; cdr3_length: 15; j_call: TRBJ2-3; d_call: TRBD1; v_call: TRBV5-1; cdr3_aa: CASSLGTGARDTQYF; cdr3_nt: TGCGCCAGCAGCTTGGGAACAGGGGCGCGAGATACGCAGTATTTT
clone_size: -; cdr3_length: 15; j_call: TRBJ1-4; d_call: -; v_call: TRBV5-8; cdr3_aa: CASSFQPTTNEKLFF; cdr3_nt: TGTGCCAGCAGTTTTCAGCCGACAACTAATGAAAAACTGTTTTTT
clone_size: -; cdr3_length: 11; j_call: TRBJ2-3; d_call: -; v_call: TRBV6-6; cdr3_aa: CASTRSDTQYF; cdr3_nt: TGTGCCAGCACCCGGTCAGATACGCAGTATTTT
clone_size: -; cdr3_length: 15; j_call: TRBJ1-4; d_call: -; v_call: TRBV2; cdr3_aa: CASSENPGMGEKLFF; cdr3_nt: TGTGCCAGCAGTGAAAACCCGGGGATGGGTGAAAAACTGTTTTTT